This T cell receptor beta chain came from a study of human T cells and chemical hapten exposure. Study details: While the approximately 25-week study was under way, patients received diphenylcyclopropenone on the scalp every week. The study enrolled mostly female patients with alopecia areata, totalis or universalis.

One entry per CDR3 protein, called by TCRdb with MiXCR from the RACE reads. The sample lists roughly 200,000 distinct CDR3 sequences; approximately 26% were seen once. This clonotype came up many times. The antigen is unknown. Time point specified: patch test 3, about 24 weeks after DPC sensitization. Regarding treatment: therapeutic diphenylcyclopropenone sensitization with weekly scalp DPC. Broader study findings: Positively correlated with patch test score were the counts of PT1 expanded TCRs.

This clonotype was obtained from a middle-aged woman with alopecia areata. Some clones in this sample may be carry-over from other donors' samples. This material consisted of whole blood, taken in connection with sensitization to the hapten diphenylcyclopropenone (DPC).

DNA of the CDR3: TGCGCCAGCAGCTTGCTAGCGGGAGAGACTATTGAGCAGTTCTTC. This sequence encodes CASSLLAGETIEQFF. V is TRBV5-1 and J is TRBJ2-1; 10 nucleotides match TRBD2. With V trimmed by 1 base and J by 9 bases, 7 bases remained unmatched. The V gene's germline CDR1 is SGHRS and CDR2 YFSETQ. The CDR3 contains 15 residues.